The 4 T cell receptor beta chains below come from one sample, sequenced in a study of T cells after yellow fever vaccination. TCRdb independently ran MiXCR on the 5' RACE reads; one entry per CDR3 protein. The profile covers some 600,000 distinct CDR3 sequences, with around an eighth appearing a single time and more than 13% taken by the ten largest. The sample in question was PBMCs, obtained on the day of the yellow fever booster vaccination. These receptor sequences come from a man aged 25-40 years who received the YFV17D yellow fever vaccine.

The rearrangement links TRBV20-1 to TRBJ2-7, with D perhaps matching TRBD2 (5 bases). The CDR3 contains 14 residues. The germline V and J ends were trimmed by 3 bases and 7 bases, with 19 bases remaining between them. Germline V gene lookup returns CDR1 DFQATT and CDR2 SNEGSKA (reference sequence). CDR3 residues: CSARSRTGVGEQYF. For the CDR3, the DNA is TGCAGTGCTAGGTCCCGGACTGGGGTGGGTGAGCAGTACTTC.

This chain connects TRBV6-2 or TRBV6-3 to TRBJ2-7; D is undetermined. Per the germline V gene, CDR1 is MNHEY and CDR2 is SVGEGT. CDR3 length equals 13 residues. Trimming left V 1 base short and J 3 bases short, with 7 bases between. The CDR3 reads CASSYFINYEQYF. In DNA form, the CDR3 reads TGTGCCAGCAGTTACTTCATTAACTACGAGCAGTACTTC.

The chain carries TRBV7-2 and TRBJ2-7; 9 bases line up with TRBD1. The CDR3 totals 17 residues. J was trimmed by 4 bases and V by 6 bases; bases with no gene match: 16. Germline V gene lookup returns CDR1 SGHTA and CDR2 FQGNSA. The DNA for the CDR3 is TGTGCCAGCAGTCTACGTCCCGGGACAGGGAAACCTTACGAGCAGTACTTC. Encoded protein: CASSLRPGTGKPYEQYF.

This clonotype has more than one count but fewer than ten. This chain connects TRBV7-8 to TRBJ2-1; 8 bases match TRBD2. CDR3 length: 15 residues. V gave up 4 bases and J gave up 8 bases; unmatched junction bases: 10. CDR1 is SGHVS, CDR2 FQNEAQ, per germline. The CDR3 loop reads CASSSMAGGWDEQFF. CDR3 in DNA: TGTGCCAGCAGCTCCATGGCGGGAGGCTGGGATGAGCAGTTCTTC.